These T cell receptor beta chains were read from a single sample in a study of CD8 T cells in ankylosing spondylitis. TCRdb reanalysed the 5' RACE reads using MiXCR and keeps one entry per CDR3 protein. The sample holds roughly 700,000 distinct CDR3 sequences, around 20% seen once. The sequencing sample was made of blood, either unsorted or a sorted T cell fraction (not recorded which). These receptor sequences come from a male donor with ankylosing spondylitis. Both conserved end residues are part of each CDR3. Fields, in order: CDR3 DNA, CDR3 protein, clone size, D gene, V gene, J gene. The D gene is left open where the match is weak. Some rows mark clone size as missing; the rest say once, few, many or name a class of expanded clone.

TGTGCCAGCAGCGACAAAAACTATGGCTACACCTTC,CASSDKNYGYTF,many,.,TRBV12-3/TRBV12-4,TRBJ1-2
TGCGCCAGCAGCGACAGACAATCGAACACTGAAGCTTTCTTT,CASSDRQSNTEAFF,.,.,TRBV4-1,TRBJ1-1
TGTGCCAGCAGTCCTCAATTCACAGATACGCAGTATTTT,CASSPQFTDTQYF,few,.,TRBV28,TRBJ2-3
TGTGCCACCGGACAGTGGATTCAGCCCCAGCATTTT,CATGQWIQPQHF,many,.,TRBV12-3/TRBV12-4,TRBJ1-5
TGCAGTGCTAGGCCTAGCGGGCCCACAGATACGCAGTATTTT,CSARPSGPTDTQYF,.,TRBD2,TRBV20-1,TRBJ2-3
TGTGCCAGCAGTGTAGCGGGAGGGCCCATTGAGCAGTTCTTC,CASSVAGGPIEQFF,.,TRBD2,TRBV28,TRBJ2-1
TGTGCCAGCAGCGTAACCCGGGCAGGCTACACCGGGGAGCTGTTTTTT,CASSVTRAGYTGELFF,few,.,TRBV9,TRBJ2-2
TGTGCCAGCAGTTTATCGGTAGTTACCGGGGAGCTGTTTTTT,CASSLSVVTGELFF,few,.,TRBV27,TRBJ2-2
TGCGCCAGCACCCAGGGACAGGGGTCTTATGAAAAACTGTTTTTT,CASTQGQGSYEKLFF,once,TRBD1,TRBV4-1,TRBJ1-4
TGTGCCAGCAGCAACAGGGGCTCCTACGAGCAGTACTTC,CASSNRGSYEQYF,.,TRBD1,TRBV12-3/TRBV12-4,TRBJ2-7
TGTGCCAGCATGAACTTACCGCACAGCGACTATGGCTACACCTTC,CASMNLPHSDYGYTF,.,.,TRBV2,TRBJ1-2
TGTGCCAGCAGTCAAGGGAACTATAATTCACCCCTCCACTTT,CASSQGNYNSPLHF,.,.,TRBV12-3/TRBV12-4,TRBJ1-6
TGTGCCAGCAGTTTAACCCGAGGGTTGAGCACTGAAGCTTTCTTT,CASSLTRGLSTEAFF,few,.,TRBV27,TRBJ1-1
TGCGCCAGCAGCCAAGGACAGTTCCCCTACGAGCAGTACTTC,CASSQGQFPYEQYF,few,.,TRBV4-1,TRBJ2-7
TGTGCCAGCAGTGACTTGACAGGGGGTTACTACAATGAGCAGTTCTTC,CASSDLTGGYYNEQFF,.,TRBD1,TRBV6-1,TRBJ2-1
TGCGCCAGCAGCCCCCGACGGGATTCATATGGCTACACCTTC,CASSPRRDSYGYTF,few,.,TRBV4-3,TRBJ1-2
TGCAGCGTTTCCCTAGCGGGAAACTACAATGAGCAGTTCTTC,CSVSLAGNYNEQFF,few,TRBD2,TRBV29-1,TRBJ2-1